This TCR beta chain is from a study of T-cell reconstitution after alpha-beta-depleted transplantation in children. General study points: TCRbeta diversity was high at day 60 in some patients (a result of surviving recipient T cells and thymic progenitors). Reportedly, roughly two months post-transplant, alpha-beta T cells arose from several hundred expanded graft clones. From newly produced T cells came most of the T-cell counts and diversity one year after transplant.

Molecular barcoding with unique molecular identifiers was used for the TCRbeta library. MiXCR was run by TCRdb on the PCR reads, yielding one entry per CDR3 protein. The table shows 130,000 or so distinct CDR3 sequences, with about a tenth occurring only once. This clonotype was observed a handful of times. Antigen unknown. CDR1 and CDR2 from the germline V gene are PRHDT and FYEKMQ (reference sequence). The CDR3 has 15 amino acids. J gave up 2 bases and V 5 bases, and 6 bases lay outside the gene matches. The genes are TRBV13 and TRBJ1-5; the match to TRBD1 covers 7 bases. The sequencing here drew on PBMCs, mostly from graft donor cells, taken 180 days after TCRalphabeta/CD19-depleted stem cell transplant. The TCR was taken from a girl under three years old who had a stem cell transplant for combined immunodeficiency, so the T cells may come from the graft donor. CDR3 DNA sequence: TGTGCCAGCAGCACATCAGGGGGGCGCAATCAGCCCCAGCATTTT. Its translation: CASSTSGGRNQPQHF.